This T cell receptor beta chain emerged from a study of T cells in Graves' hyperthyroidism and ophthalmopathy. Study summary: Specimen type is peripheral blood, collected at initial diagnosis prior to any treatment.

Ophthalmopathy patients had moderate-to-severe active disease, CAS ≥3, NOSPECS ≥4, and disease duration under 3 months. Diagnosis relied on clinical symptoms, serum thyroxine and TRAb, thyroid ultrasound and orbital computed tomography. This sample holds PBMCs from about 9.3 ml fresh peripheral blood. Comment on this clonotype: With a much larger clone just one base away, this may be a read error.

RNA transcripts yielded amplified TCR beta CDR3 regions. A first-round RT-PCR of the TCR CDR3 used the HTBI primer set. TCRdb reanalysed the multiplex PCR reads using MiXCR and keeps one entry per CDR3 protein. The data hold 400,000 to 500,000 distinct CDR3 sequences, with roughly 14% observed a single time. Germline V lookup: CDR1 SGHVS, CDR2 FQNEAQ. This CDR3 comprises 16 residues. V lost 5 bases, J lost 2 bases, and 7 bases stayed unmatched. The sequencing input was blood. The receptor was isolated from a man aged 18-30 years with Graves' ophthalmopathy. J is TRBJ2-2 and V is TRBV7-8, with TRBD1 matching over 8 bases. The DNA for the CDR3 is TGTGCCAGCAGCCCAGGGACAGGAATAAACACCGGGGAGCTGTTTTTT. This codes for CASSPGTGINTGELFF.